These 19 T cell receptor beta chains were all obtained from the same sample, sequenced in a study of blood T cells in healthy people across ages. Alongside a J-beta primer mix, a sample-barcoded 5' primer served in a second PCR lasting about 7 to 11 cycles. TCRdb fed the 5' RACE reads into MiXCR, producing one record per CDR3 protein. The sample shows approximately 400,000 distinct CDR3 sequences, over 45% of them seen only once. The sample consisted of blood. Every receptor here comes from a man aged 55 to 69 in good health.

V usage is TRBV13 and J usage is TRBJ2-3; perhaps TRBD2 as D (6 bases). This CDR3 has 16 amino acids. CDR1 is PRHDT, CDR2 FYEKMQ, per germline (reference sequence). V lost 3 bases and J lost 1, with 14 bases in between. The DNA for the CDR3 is TGTGCCAGCAGCTTTCGGCAGGGAGGTGGCACAGATACGCAGTATTTT. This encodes CASSFRQGGGTDTQYF.

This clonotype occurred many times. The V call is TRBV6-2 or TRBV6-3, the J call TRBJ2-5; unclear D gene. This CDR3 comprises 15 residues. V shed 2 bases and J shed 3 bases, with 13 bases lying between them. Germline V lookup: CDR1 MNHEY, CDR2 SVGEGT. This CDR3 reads CASSYNSRGEETQYF. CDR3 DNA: TGTGCCAGCAGTTACAATAGTCGCGGAGAAGAGACCCAGTACTTC.

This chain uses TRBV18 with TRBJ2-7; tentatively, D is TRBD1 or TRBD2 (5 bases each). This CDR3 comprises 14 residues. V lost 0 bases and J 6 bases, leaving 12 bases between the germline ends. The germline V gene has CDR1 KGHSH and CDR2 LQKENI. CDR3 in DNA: TGTGCCAGCTCACCACCTACGGGACGGACCGAGCAGTACTTC. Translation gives CASSPPTGRTEQYF.

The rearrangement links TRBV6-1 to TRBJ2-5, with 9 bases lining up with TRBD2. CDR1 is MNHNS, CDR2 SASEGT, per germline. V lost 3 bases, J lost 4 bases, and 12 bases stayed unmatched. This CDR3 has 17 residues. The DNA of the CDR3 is TGTGCCAGCAGTGAGTCGCGGGGGGGCCTTGTTGTAGAGACCCAGTACTTC. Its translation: CASSESRGGLVVETQYF.

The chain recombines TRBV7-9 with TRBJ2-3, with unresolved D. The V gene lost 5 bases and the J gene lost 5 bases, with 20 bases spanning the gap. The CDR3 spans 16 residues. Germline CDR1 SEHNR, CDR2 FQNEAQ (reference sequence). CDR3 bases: TGTGCCAGCAGCCTCCCTTGGGCCCGGTTGGAAGATACGCAGTATTTT. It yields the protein CASSLPWARLEDTQYF.

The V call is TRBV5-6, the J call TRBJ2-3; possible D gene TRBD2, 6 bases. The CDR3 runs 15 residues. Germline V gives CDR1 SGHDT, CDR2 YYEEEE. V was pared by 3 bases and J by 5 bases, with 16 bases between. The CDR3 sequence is CASSSAGQGGDTQYF. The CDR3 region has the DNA TGTGCCAGCAGCTCGGCGGGTCAGGGAGGAGATACGCAGTATTTT.

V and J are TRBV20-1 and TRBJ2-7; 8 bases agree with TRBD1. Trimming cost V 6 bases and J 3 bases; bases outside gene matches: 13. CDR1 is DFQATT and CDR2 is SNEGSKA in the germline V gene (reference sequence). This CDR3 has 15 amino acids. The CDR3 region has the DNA TGCAGTGCCGCTCTCCGACAGGGGTTGGGCTACGAGCAGTACTTC. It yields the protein CSAALRQGLGYEQYF.

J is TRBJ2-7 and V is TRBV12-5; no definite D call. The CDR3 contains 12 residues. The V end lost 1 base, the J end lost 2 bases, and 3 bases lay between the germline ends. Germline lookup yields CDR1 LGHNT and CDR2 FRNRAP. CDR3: CASGLGPYEQYF. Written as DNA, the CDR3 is TGTGCTAGTGGTTTGGGACCCTACGAGCAGTACTTC. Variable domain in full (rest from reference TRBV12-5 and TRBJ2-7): DARVTQTPRHKVTEMGQEVTMRCQPILGHNTVFWYRQTMMQGLELLAYFRNRAPLDDSGMPKDRFSAEMPDATLATLKIQPSEPRDSAVYFCASGLGPYEQYFGPGTRLTVT.

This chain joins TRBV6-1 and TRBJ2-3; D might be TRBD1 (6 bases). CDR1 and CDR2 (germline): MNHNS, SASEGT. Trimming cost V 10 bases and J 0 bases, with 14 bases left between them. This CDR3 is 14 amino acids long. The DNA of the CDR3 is TGTGCCACCCAAACGGGACATAGCACAGATACGCAGTATTTT. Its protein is CATQTGHSTDTQYF.

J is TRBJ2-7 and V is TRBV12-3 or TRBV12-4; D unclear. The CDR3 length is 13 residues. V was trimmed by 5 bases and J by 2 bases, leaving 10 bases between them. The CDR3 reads CASSVGTAYEQYF. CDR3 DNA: TGTGCCAGCAGTGTGGGTACCGCCTACGAGCAGTACTTC.

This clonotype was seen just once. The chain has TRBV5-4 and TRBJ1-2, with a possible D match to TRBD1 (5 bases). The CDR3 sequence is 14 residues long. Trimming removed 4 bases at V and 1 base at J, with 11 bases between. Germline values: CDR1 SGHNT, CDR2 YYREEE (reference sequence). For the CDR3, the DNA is TGTGCCAGCAGCCCGGGGGAAATTAACTATGGCTACACCTTC. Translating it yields CASSPGEINYGYTF.

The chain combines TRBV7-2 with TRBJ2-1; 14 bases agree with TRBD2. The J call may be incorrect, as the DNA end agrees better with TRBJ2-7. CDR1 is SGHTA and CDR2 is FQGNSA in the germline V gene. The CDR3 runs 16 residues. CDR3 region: CASSPGLAGGNYEQYF. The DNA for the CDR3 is TGTGCCAGCAGCCCCGGACTAGCGGGGGGCAACTACGAGCAGTACTTC.

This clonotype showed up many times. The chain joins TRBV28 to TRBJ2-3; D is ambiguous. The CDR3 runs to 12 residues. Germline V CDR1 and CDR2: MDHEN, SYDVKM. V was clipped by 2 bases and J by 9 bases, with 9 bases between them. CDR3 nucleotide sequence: TGTGCCAGCAGTTTAGTGGGATCAACGCAGTATTTT. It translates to CASSLVGSTQYF.

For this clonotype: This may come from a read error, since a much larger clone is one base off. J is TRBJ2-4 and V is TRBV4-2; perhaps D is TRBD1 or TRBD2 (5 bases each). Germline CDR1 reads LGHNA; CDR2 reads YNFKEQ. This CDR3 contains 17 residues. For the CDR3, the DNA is TGTGCCGGCAGCCCTTCCGGTGTGGGGCGCGGGAAAAACATTCAGTACTTC. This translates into CAGSPSGVGRGKNIQYF.

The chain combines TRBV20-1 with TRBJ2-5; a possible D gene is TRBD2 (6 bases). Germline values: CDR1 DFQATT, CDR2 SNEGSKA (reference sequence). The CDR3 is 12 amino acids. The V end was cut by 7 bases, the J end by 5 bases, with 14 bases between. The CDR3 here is CSGGIGGETQYF. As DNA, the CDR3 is TGCAGTGGGGGGATTGGAGGGGAGACCCAGTACTTC.

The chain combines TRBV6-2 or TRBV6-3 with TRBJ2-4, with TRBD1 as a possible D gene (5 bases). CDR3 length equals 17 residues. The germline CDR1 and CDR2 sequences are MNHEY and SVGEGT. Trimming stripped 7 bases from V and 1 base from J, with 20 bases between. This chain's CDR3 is CASTSGPKGRAKNIQYF. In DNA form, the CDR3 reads TGTGCCAGCACCTCTGGCCCCAAGGGGCGGGCCAAAAACATTCAGTACTTC.

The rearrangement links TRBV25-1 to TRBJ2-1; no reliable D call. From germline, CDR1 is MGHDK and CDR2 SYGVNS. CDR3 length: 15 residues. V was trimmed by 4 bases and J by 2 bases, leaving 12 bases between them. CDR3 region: CASSVGIGTYNEQFF. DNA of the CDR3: TGTGCCAGCAGTGTGGGTATCGGAACCTACAATGAGCAGTTCTTC.

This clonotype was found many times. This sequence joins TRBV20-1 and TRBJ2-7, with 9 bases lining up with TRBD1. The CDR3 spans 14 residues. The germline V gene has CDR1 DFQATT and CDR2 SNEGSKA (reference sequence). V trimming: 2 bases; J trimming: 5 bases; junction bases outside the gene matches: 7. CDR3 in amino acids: CSARISGQGDEQYF. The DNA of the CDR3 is TGCAGTGCTAGAATATCGGGACAGGGTGACGAGCAGTACTTC.

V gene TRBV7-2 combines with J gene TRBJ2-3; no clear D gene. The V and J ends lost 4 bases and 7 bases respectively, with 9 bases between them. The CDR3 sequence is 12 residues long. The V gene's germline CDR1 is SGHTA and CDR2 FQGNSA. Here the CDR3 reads CASSSSLNTQYF. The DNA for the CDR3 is TGTGCCAGCAGCTCCAGCTTAAATACGCAGTATTTT.